The 23 T cell receptor beta chains below were found in one sample sequenced in a study of PD-1 blockade in mismatch repair-deficient tumors. Using immunoSEQ multiplex PCR, the repertoire was profiled, and TCRdb retains in-frame clones only, with some absent. Here the sample spans just under 80,000 clones, 80% to 90% being singletons. The sequencing here drew on peripheral blood, taken 44 weeks after starting pembrolizumab. The receptors come from an adult with mismatch repair-deficient cancer.

CDR3 amino acids: CASSFDYNSPLHF. CDR3 nucleotides: TGTGCCAGCAGTTTCGATTATAATTCACCCCTCCACTTT. This chain uses TRBV6-6 with TRBJ1-6, with D unresolved. Per the germline V gene, CDR1 is MNHNY and CDR2 is SVGAGI (reference sequence). This CDR3 spans 13 amino acids. V was pared by 4 bases and J by 4 bases, with 5 bases between.

The chain couples TRBV30 to TRBJ1-2, with D maybe TRBD1 (5 bases). V was pared by 0 bases and J by 6 bases, with 14 bases between. Per the germline V gene, CDR1 is GTSNPN and CDR2 is SVGIG (reference sequence). CDR3 size: 14 residues. This chain's CDR3 is CAWSVVFSDNGYTF. As DNA, the CDR3 is TGTGCCTGGAGTGTTGTCTTTTCGGACAATGGCTACACCTTC.

This clone showed up just once. This chain uses TRBV5-8 with TRBJ2-5, with 11 bases fitting TRBD2. Germline V CDR1 and CDR2: SGHTS, YDEGEE. The CDR3 loop spans 15 amino acids. V shed 2 bases, J shed 3 bases, and the junction held 3 bases outside the gene matches. The CDR3 sequence is CASSLQLAGEETQYF. CDR3 nucleotides: TGTGCCAGCAGCTTACAACTAGCGGGGGAAGAGACCCAGTACTTC.

The chain couples TRBV10-3 to TRBJ2-3; no firm D call. This CDR3 contains 12 residues. In germline, CDR1 is ENHRY, CDR2 SYGVKD. V dropped 7 bases and J dropped 1 base, with 6 bases sitting between them. CDR3 in amino acids: CAITGGTDTQYF. The DNA of the CDR3 is TGTGCCATCACTGGGGGCACAGATACGCAGTATTTT.

The rearrangement joins TRBV27 to TRBJ1-5; D not certain. Germline values: CDR1 MNHEY, CDR2 SMNVEV (reference sequence). V lost 0 bases and J lost 11, with 17 bases in between. This CDR3 is built from 15 residues. The CDR3 protein is CASSLSSDPVVAQHF. The CDR3 DNA is TGTGCCAGCAGTTTATCGTCGGACCCCGTTGTGGCCCAGCATTTT.

The V call is TRBV27, the J call TRBJ2-7, with 7 bases identical to TRBD1. The CDR3 covers 16 residues. Germline values: CDR1 MNHEY, CDR2 SMNVEV (reference sequence). The V and J ends lost 4 bases and 0 bases, in that order; junction bases with no gene match: 9. CDR3 in DNA: TGTGCCAGCAGTTGGGGACAGTATCCCAACTCCTACGAGCAGTACTTC. Protein: CASSWGQYPNSYEQYF.

Written as DNA, the CDR3 is TGTGCCAGCAGCAGCCGGGACAGGGTGGACGAGACTAGCAATCAGCCCCAGCATTTT. Protein: CASSSRDRVDETSNQPQHF. The chain recombines TRBV21-1 with TRBJ1-5; TRBD1 was called by the table and not checked on the DNA. TRBV21-1 is annotated as a pseudogene. This CDR3 has 19 residues.

The rearrangement links TRBV5-1 to TRBJ2-3; the D gene is possibly TRBD2 (5 bases). The V end lost 4 bases, the J end lost 4 bases, and 7 bases lay between the germline ends. This CDR3 is built from 12 residues. Germline V gene lookup returns CDR1 SGHRS and CDR2 YFSETQ. CDR3 bases: TGCGCCAGCAGCAGCGGATCAGATACGCAGTATTTT. As protein: CASSSGSDTQYF.

V usage is TRBV7-2 and J usage is TRBJ1-1; D is uncertain. V was cut by 4 bases and J by 6 bases, with 18 bases left in between. Germline CDR1 reads SGHTA; CDR2 reads FQGNSA. The CDR3 has 15 amino acids. For the CDR3, the DNA is TGTGCCAGCAGCTCCCGTCCAGGCGGGATGGCTGAAGCTTTCTTT. Residues: CASSSRPGGMAEAFF.

This chain uses TRBV9 with TRBJ2-7; D remains ambiguous. The V gene's germline CDR1 is SGDLS and CDR2 YYNGEE. V was cut by 4 bases and J by 6 bases, with 14 bases left in between. The CDR3 loop spans 13 amino acids. CDR3 sequence: CASSPTLYSEQYF. CDR3 DNA: TGTGCCAGCAGCCCTACCCTTTATTCCGAGCAGTACTTC.

The chain has TRBV16 and TRBJ1-3; 9 nucleotides align to TRBD1. V shed 4 bases and J 4 bases; nucleotides not matched to a gene: 2. The CDR3 runs to 14 residues. Germline lookup yields CDR1 KGHSY and CDR2 FQNENV. The CDR3 region is CASSRDRAGNTIYF. In DNA form, the CDR3 reads TGTGCCAGCAGCCGGGACAGGGCCGGAAACACCATATATTTT.

This clone was counted a few times. The chain uses TRBV18 and TRBJ2-7, with D hard to call. Trimming took 3 bases from V and 0 from J, leaving 6 bases between them. This CDR3 has 13 amino acids. Germline CDR1 reads KGHSH; CDR2 reads LQKENI. CDR3 nucleotides: TGTGCCAGCTCACCTAACAGCTCCTACGAGCAGTACTTC. Translated, it gives CASSPNSSYEQYF.

This rearrangement joins TRBV7-2 to TRBJ2-3; D unclear. Per germline, CDR1 SGHTA and CDR2 FQGNSA. The ends were cut back, 4 bases at V and 2 bases at J, with 16 bases in the middle. The CDR3 length is 16 residues. CDR3 bases: TGTGCCAGCAGCTCTCACTGGACGGCAACCACAGATACGCAGTATTTT. Protein sequence: CASSSHWTATTDTQYF.

The J gene is TRBJ1-1, the V gene TRBV7-9, with D tentatively TRBD1 (5 bases). V lost 0 bases, J lost 7 bases, and 9 bases lay in between. This CDR3 contains 13 residues. The V gene's germline CDR1 is SEHNR and CDR2 FQNEAQ (reference sequence). CDR3 residues: CASSLAQGLEAFF. CDR3 DNA sequence: TGTGCCAGCAGCTTAGCGCAGGGCCTTGAAGCTTTCTTT.

J is TRBJ1-5 and V is TRBV19; 10 bases agree with TRBD1. V was pared by 8 bases and J by 5 bases, with 12 bases of the junction left unmatched. The CDR3 spans 16 residues. Per germline, CDR1 LNHDA and CDR2 SQIVND (reference sequence). The CDR3 sequence is CASSELRDRGHQPQHF. CDR3 nucleotides: TGTGCCAGTTCTGAACTCCGGGACAGGGGACATCAGCCCCAGCATTTT.

This clone has ten or more counts. The J gene is TRBJ1-2, the V gene TRBV27; 10 bases match TRBD1. The CDR3 sequence is 17 residues long. V shed 5 bases and J 0 bases; nucleotides not matched to a gene: 9. Germline CDR1 and CDR2: MNHEY and SMNVEV (reference sequence). CDR3 coding DNA: TGTGCCAGCAGTCCTCGGACAGGGGGAATGGCTAACTATGGCTACACCTTC. This gives the protein CASSPRTGGMANYGYTF.

This clone was seen only a few times. The chain joins TRBV27 to TRBJ2-2; 7 positions match TRBD1. Germline V gene sequence: CDR1 MNHEY, CDR2 SMNVEV (reference sequence). CDR3 length equals 14 residues. V shed 4 bases and J 3 bases; nucleotides not matched to a gene: 2. In nucleotides, the CDR3 is TGTGCCAGCAGTTCGGGACAGCACACCGGGGAGCTGTTTTTT. It translates to CASSSGQHTGELFF.

This chain connects TRBV5-6 to TRBJ1-2; 7 bases agree with TRBD1. Germline V gene sequence: CDR1 SGHDT, CDR2 YYEEEE. The CDR3 consists of 15 residues. The J segment lost 3 bases and the V segment lost 4 bases, leaving 9 bases of the junction unmatched. CDR3 sequence: CASSPSDRIYYGYTF. The CDR3 DNA reads as TGTGCCAGCAGCCCGTCGGACAGGATATACTATGGCTACACCTTC. The full variable domain, completed using reference TRBV5-6 and TRBJ1-2, is DAGVTQSPTHLIKTRGQQVTLRCSPKSGHDTVSWYQQALGQGPQFIFQYYEEEERQRGNFPDRFSGHQFPNYSSELNVNALLLGDSALYLCASSPSDRIYYGYTFGSGTRLTVV.

The genes are TRBV29-1 and TRBJ1-2; D remains unclear. The CDR3 sequence is 12 residues long. Between the trimmed V and J ends, which lost 4 bases and 8 bases, there was a span of 14 bases. Germline V CDR1 and CDR2: SQVTM, ANQGSEA. The DNA of the CDR3 is TGCAGCGTTGGGACCGGAGCGTGGGGCTACACCTTC. Residues: CSVGTGAWGYTF.

This clone was detected only once. The chain has TRBV15 and TRBJ2-7, with D possibly called TRBD1 or TRBD2 (5 bases each). Per the germline V gene, CDR1 is LNHNV and CDR2 is YYDKDF (reference sequence). V was pared by 1 base and J by 2 bases, with 18 bases between. The CDR3 runs 17 residues. Written as DNA, the CDR3 is TGTGCCACCAGCAGAGTCCCGGGACGGAGTCTAGCCTACGAGCAGTACTTC. It specifies CATSRVPGRSLAYEQYF.

This clone was counted once. The chain uses TRBV28 and TRBJ2-3; TRBD2 aligns across 9 bases. Germline assignment: CDR1 MDHEN and CDR2 SYDVKM. This CDR3 region has 17 residues. V was pared by 4 bases and J by 0 bases, with 8 bases of the junction left unmatched. CDR3 in amino acids: CASSYRRLAESTDTQYF. The CDR3 coding sequence is TGTGCCAGCAGTTACCGTCGACTAGCGGAGAGCACAGATACGCAGTATTTT.

V is TRBV11-2 and J is TRBJ2-3; weak D call: TRBD2 (6 bases). The germline V gene encodes CDR1 SGHAT and CDR2 FQNNGV. This CDR3 contains 17 residues. Trimming pared 1 base from V and 1 base from J, leaving 15 bases between. DNA of the CDR3: TGTGCCAGCAGCTTAGTGGAGGGGCGTTGGGGCACAGATACGCAGTATTTT. This gives the protein CASSLVEGRWGTDTQYF.

The chain has TRBV4-2 and TRBJ2-5; possible D gene TRBD2, 6 bases. The CDR3 runs to 15 residues. Germline CDR1 is LGHNA and CDR2 is YNFKEQ. V lost 1 base to trimming and J lost 1 base, with 10 bases between them. Written as DNA, the CDR3 is TGTGCCAGCAGCCAAGTTCTAGCGTTCCAAGAGACCCAGTACTTC. It translates to CASSQVLAFQETQYF.